This T cell receptor beta chain was recovered during a study of OX40 agonist ivuxolimab in advanced cancers. The CDR3 runs 15 residues. The V gene's germline CDR1 is MDHEN and CDR2 SYDVKM. V dropped 6 bases and J dropped 8; count of bases not matched to a gene: 13. Clones were sequenced by immunoSEQ multiplex PCR, and TCRdb holds only the in-frame ones, with some missing. The table shows over 40,000 clones, with around 87% occurring only once. It was autoimmune disease history or systemic immunosuppression that excluded patients. Peripheral blood came from all dose cohorts at three timepoints. The sequenced sample was CD4+ or CD8+ T cells sorted from blood, obtained in a trial of the OX40 agonist ivuxolimab. V and J are TRBV28 and TRBJ1-3; TRBD1 matches at 7 bases. This TCR derives from an adult with an advanced solid tumor such as melanoma, head and neck, liver or kidney cancer. The CDR3 DNA reads TGTGCCAGCAGCCCAGGGGCAGGGGGTTTGGACACCATATATTTT. Translating gives CASSPGAGGLDTIYF.